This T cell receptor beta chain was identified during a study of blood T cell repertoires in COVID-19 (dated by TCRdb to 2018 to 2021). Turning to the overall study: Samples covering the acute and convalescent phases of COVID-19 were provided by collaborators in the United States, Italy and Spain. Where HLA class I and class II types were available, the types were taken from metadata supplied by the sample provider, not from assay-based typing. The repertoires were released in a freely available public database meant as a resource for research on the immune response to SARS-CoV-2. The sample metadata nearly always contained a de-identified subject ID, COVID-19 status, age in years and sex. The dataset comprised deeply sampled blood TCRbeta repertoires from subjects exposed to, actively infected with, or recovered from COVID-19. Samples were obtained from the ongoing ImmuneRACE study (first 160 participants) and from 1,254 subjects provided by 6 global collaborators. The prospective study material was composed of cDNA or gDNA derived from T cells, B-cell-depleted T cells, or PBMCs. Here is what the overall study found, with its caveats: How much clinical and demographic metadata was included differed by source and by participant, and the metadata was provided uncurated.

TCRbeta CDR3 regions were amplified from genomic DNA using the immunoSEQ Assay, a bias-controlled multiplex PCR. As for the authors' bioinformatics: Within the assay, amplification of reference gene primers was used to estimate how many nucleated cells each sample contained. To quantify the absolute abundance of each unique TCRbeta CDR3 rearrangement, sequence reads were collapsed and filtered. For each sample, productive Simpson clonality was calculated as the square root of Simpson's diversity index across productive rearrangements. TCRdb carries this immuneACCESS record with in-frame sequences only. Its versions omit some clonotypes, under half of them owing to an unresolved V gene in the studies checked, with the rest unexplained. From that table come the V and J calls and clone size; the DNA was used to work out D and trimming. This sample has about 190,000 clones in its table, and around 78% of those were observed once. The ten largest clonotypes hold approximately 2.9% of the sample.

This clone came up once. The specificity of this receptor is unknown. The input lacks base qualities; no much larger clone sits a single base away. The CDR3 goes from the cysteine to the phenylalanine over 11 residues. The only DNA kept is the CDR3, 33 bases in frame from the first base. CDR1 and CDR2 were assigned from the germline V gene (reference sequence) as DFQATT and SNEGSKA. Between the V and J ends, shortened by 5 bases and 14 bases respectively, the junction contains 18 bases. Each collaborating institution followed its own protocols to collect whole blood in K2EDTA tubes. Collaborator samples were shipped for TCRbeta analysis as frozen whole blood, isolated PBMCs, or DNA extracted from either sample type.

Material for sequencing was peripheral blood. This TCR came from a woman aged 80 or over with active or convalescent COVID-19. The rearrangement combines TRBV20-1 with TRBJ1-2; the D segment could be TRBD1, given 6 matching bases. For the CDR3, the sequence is CSAQLDRPLTF. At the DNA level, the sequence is TGCAGTGCTCAATTAGACAGGCCGTTAACCTTC.